This entry lists 14 T cell receptor beta chains sequenced from one sample in a study of cytomegalovirus exposure and HLA in healthy donors. Amplification used 60 Vbeta primers and 13 Jbeta primers. The table came from immunoSEQ multiplex PCR; TCRdb's copy has only in-frame clones and leaves some out. The table includes approximately 42,000 clones, more than 65% detected once. What was sequenced was PBMCs. The receptors come from a man in his fifties in good health and CMV-seronegative.

The chain recombines TRBV6-6 with TRBJ2-1; no clear D. Germline loops: CDR1 MNHNY, CDR2 SVGAGI (reference sequence). Trimming cost V 7 bases and J 3 bases, with 13 bases left between them. The CDR3 is 14 residues long. The CDR3 reads CASTSLQFYNEQFF. The CDR3 region has the DNA TGTGCCAGCACCTCGCTACAGTTCTACAATGAGCAGTTCTTC.

The chain uses TRBV7-2 and TRBJ2-3; D not certain. Germline values: CDR1 SGHTA, CDR2 FQGNSA. Trimming cost V 0 bases and J 3 bases, with 13 bases left between them. There are 16 residues in the CDR3. CDR3 protein: CASSLASLLRTDTQYF. The CDR3, as DNA: TGTGCCAGCAGCTTAGCTTCACTGCTACGAACAGATACGCAGTATTTT.

The gene calls are TRBV5-1 and TRBJ2-5, with TRBD1 matching over 9 bases. With 4 bases clipped from V and 3 bases from J, the junction kept 10 bases outside the gene matches. Germline V gene sequence: CDR1 SGHRS, CDR2 YFSETQ. The CDR3 extends over 16 amino acids. This CDR3 is CASSPGTGFREETQYF. DNA of the CDR3: TGCGCCAGCAGCCCTGGGACAGGGTTTAGGGAAGAGACCCAGTACTTC.

The chain carries TRBV29-1 and TRBJ1-1; D uncertain. This CDR3 region has 11 residues. The germline gives CDR1 SQVTM, CDR2 ANQGSEA. The chain's CDR3 is CSARGNTEAFF. The DNA for the CDR3 is TGCAGTGCTCGAGGAAACACTGAAGCTTTCTTT.

The V gene is TRBV6-5, the J gene TRBJ2-2; D gene uncertain. This CDR3 has 12 amino acids. Trimming took 6 bases from V and 4 from J, leaving 6 bases between them. Germline V gene sequence: CDR1 MNHEY, CDR2 SVGAGI. The CDR3 protein is CASRTSTGELFF. The CDR3 DNA is TGTGCCAGCAGAACCAGCACCGGGGAGCTGTTTTTT.

The chain is built from TRBV10-3 and TRBJ2-5; D call uncertain. The DNA matches TRBJ2-7 better at its end, which makes the J call doubtful. The CDR3 has 12 amino acids. The germline V gene has CDR1 ENHRY and CDR2 SYGVKD. CDR3 in DNA: TGTGCCATCAGGGGTAGTGAGGCCGAGCAGTACTTC. Protein sequence: CAIRGSEAEQYF.

The rearrangement uses TRBV5-1 and TRBJ2-6; D is perhaps TRBD2 (5 bases). The CDR3 runs 17 residues. V lost 1 base and J lost 0, with 11 bases in between. Per the germline V gene, CDR1 is SGHRS and CDR2 is YFSETQ. The CDR3 nucleotides are TGCGCCAGCAGCTTGTGGGAGCAGATCTCTGGGGCCAACGTCCTGACTTTC. Its protein is CASSLWEQISGANVLTF. The full variable domain, completed using reference TRBV5-1 and TRBJ2-6, is KAGVTQTPRYLIKTRGQQVTLSCSPISGHRSVSWYQQTPGQGLQFLFEYFSETQRNKGNFPGRFSGRQFSNSRSEMNVSTLELGDSALYLCASSLWEQISGANVLTFGAGSRLTVL.

V and J are TRBV10-3 and TRBJ1-1, with unresolved D. CDR3 length: 15 amino acids. Germline CDR1 reads ENHRY; CDR2 reads SYGVKD. In nucleotides, the CDR3 is TGTGCTTCTCCCAAACCCTCGGCGGTGAACACTGAAGCTTTCTTT. Encoded protein: CASPKPSAVNTEAFF.

This clone was seen more than once but under ten times. The V gene is TRBV30, the J gene TRBJ1-5; perhaps TRBD1 as D (5 bases). The CDR3 extends over 15 amino acids. V shed 4 bases and J shed 4 bases, with 17 bases lying between them. CDR1 is GTSNPN, CDR2 SVGIG, per germline (reference sequence). In DNA, the CDR3 is TGTGCCTGGACCCCCCGGGGGGGTCGGAATCAGCCCCAGCATTTT. This sequence encodes CAWTPRGGRNQPQHF.

This clone has only a few counts. The chain links TRBV11-2 to TRBJ2-6; possibly TRBD2 for D (6 bases). V dropped 5 bases and J dropped 1 base, with 12 bases sitting between them. The V gene's germline CDR1 is SGHAT and CDR2 FQNNGV. The CDR3 contains 16 residues. The CDR3 DNA reads as TGTGCCAGCAGCCAAGAGGAGGGGTCTGGGGCCAACGTCCTGACTTTC. It encodes CASSQEEGSGANVLTF.

The rearrangement joins TRBV7-8 to TRBJ2-3, with D perhaps matching TRBD2 (5 bases). Germline CDR1 reads SGHVS; CDR2 reads FQNEAQ. V was clipped by 5 bases and J by 6 bases, with 21 bases between them. The CDR3 runs to 16 residues. Here the CDR3 reads CASSVPGLDFMDTQYF. For the CDR3, the DNA is TGTGCCAGCAGCGTGCCCGGGCTGGACTTTATGGATACGCAGTATTTT.

This chain joins TRBV5-4 and TRBJ2-2; possibly TRBD1 for D (5 bases). This CDR3 is built from 17 residues. Germline V gene lookup returns CDR1 SGHNT and CDR2 YYREEE (reference sequence). V was pared by 0 bases and J by 5 bases, with 17 bases between. CDR3 nucleotide sequence: TGTGCCAGCAGCTTGGAAGTTGCAGGGTGGCGGACCGGGGAGCTGTTTTTT. As protein: CASSLEVAGWRTGELFF.

Remarks on this clone: Mismatch with germline at one junction end may stem from a read error. In the same sample, other DNA sequences code for this CDR3. V and J are TRBV7-7 and TRBJ1-6; the D gene is possibly TRBD1 (5 bases). This CDR3 is built from 16 residues. In germline, CDR1 is SSHAT, CDR2 FNYEAQ (reference sequence). CDR3 sequence (DNA): TGTGCTAGCAGCTTTCACTTGACAGCATATAATTCACCCCTCCACTTT. It translates to CASSFHLTAYNSPLHF.

The rearrangement links TRBV27 to TRBJ2-1, with 11 bases identical to TRBD2. The CDR3 length is 16 residues. Trimming at V came to 4 bases and at J to 6 bases, leaving 8 bases not matched to a gene. Looked up from germline, CDR1 is MNHEY and CDR2 is SMNVEV (reference sequence). This chain's CDR3 is CASSSRLAGPLNEQFF. Here the CDR3 DNA reads TGTGCCAGCAGTTCCCGACTAGCGGGGCCCCTCAATGAGCAGTTCTTC.